In this sample, the clone carrying this T cell receptor beta chain turned up many times. Its specificity is not known. The sample originates from a study of T cells in Graves' hyperthyroidism and ophthalmopathy. The source material, RNA transcripts, was used to amplify TCR beta CDR3 regions. The HTBI primer set drove a first-round RT-PCR of the TCR CDR3. From the multiplex PCR reads, TCRdb called clonotypes with MiXCR, one entry per CDR3 protein. The sample includes more than 450,000 distinct CDR3 sequences, 14% of them seen just once. Study outcomes and limitations: The majority of expanded thyroid clonotypes above 0.001 also appeared in blood.

CDR3 size: 15 residues. Trimming took off 4 bases at V and 5 bases at J, with 16 bases between the two ends. Germline V gene sequence: CDR1 SGDLS, CDR2 YYNGEE. The chain couples TRBV9 to TRBJ2-1; a possible D gene is TRBD2 (6 bases). Source material: blood. This sequence was found in a woman between 40 and 50 years old with Graves' hyperthyroidism. The chain's CDR3 is CASSPREYLNNEQFF. The DNA of the CDR3 is TGTGCCAGCAGCCCACGGGAGTATCTGAACAATGAGCAGTTCTTC. Full variable domain (missing parts from reference TRBV9 and TRBJ2-1): DSGVTQTPKHLITATGQRVTLRCSPRSGDLSVYWYQQSLDQGLQFLIQYYNGEERAKGNILERFSAQQFPDLHSELNLSSLELGDSALYFCASSPREYLNNEQFFGPGTRLTVL.